This paragraph covers one TCR beta chain sequence. These data come from a study of shared clonotypes between healthy human individuals. CDR1 SGHTA and CDR2 FQGNSA come from the germline V gene. CDR3 length equals 12 residues. With 5 bases clipped from V and 9 bases from J, the junction kept 7 bases outside the gene matches. The protocol was immunoSEQ multiplex PCR, while the TCRdb copy is restricted to in-frame clones and leaves out a portion. The table includes about 2.4 million clones, just over 90% detected once. This TCR came from a man between 18 and 29 years old in good health. This sequence joins TRBV7-2 and TRBJ2-7; 7 nucleotides agree with TRBD1. Sequencing was carried out using naive CD4+ T cells sorted from blood. Subset of the sample: CD45RA+ positively selected. DNA for the CDR3: TGTGCCAGCAGCCCCCGACAGGGCCGGCAGTACTTC. Its translation: CASSPRQGRQYF.